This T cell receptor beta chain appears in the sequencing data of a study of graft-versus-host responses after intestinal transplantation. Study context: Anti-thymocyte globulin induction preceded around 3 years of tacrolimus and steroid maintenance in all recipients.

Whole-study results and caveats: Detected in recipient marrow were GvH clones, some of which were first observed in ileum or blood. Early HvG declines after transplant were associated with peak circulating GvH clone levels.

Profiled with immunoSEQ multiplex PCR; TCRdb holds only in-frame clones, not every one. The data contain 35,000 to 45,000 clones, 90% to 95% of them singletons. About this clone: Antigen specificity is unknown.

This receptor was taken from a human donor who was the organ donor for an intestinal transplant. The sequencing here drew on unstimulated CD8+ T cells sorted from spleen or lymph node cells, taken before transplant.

As DNA, the CDR3 is TGTGCCAGCAGCTTAGTCGGGGGTACTGAAGCTTTCTTT. This gives the protein CASSLVGGTEAFF. The chain carries TRBV11-3 and TRBJ1-1, with a tentative D call TRBD1 (5 bases). CDR1 and CDR2 from the germline V gene are SGHNT and YENEEA. This CDR3 has 13 residues. Trimming removed 1 base from V and 5 bases from J, with 8 bases in between.